The T cell receptor beta chain described here comes from a study of blood T cell repertoires in COVID-19. Study-wide background: Donors in the United States, Italy and Spain gave samples during acute or convalescent COVID-19.

TCRdb's table, derived via immunoSEQ multiplex PCR, lists solely in-frame clones and lacks some. The table shows some 150,000 clones, with approximately 91% occurring only once. Trimming cost V 6 bases and J 3 bases, with 6 bases left between them. The V gene's germline CDR1 is LNHNV and CDR2 YYDKDF (reference sequence). The CDR3 contains 12 residues. This sequence joins TRBV15 and TRBJ1-3, with D tentatively TRBD1 (5 bases). Sequenced sample: peripheral blood. The sequence was collected from a woman aged 70-85 years with acute or convalescent COVID-19. CDR3 protein: CATRTVGNTIYF. In DNA form, the CDR3 reads TGTGCCACCAGGACAGTTGGAAACACCATATATTTT. The whole variable domain, filled in from reference TRBV15 and TRBJ1-3, reads DAMVIQNPRYQVTQFGKPVTLSCSQTLNHNVMYWYQQKSSQAPKLLFHYYDKDFNNEADTPDNFQSRRPNTSFCFLDIRSPGLGDTAMYLCATRTVGNTIYFGEGSWLTVV.